This T cell receptor beta chain was recorded in a study of blood T cells in healthy people across ages. The CDR3 sequence is 13 residues long. From germline, CDR1 is SGHTA and CDR2 FQGNSA. V lost 4 bases, J lost 0 bases, and 7 bases lay in between. This clonotype was detected ten times or more. Next came a second PCR, run for about 7 to 12 cycles, which used a sample-barcoded 5' primer along with a J-beta primer mix. TCRdb re-analysed the 5' RACE reads in MiXCR, keeping a single row per CDR3 protein. The sample shows just under 900,000 distinct CDR3 sequences, more than 25% of them seen only once. The sequence was collected from a woman of 80 years or more in good health. Sequencing used blood. The genes are TRBV7-2 and TRBJ2-7, with D perhaps TRBD1 (5 bases). This CDR3 reads CASSSGPSYEQYF. CDR3 DNA: TGTGCCAGCAGCTCAGGGCCCTCCTACGAGCAGTACTTC.